The rows below give T cell receptor beta chains drawn from one sample of a study of Ad26.COV2.S vaccination and SARS-CoV-2 variants. Clones were sequenced by immunoSEQ multiplex PCR, and TCRdb holds only the in-frame ones, with some missing. Altogether approximately 450,000 clones are present, 90% being singletons, with the ten largest covering roughly an eighth. This specimen consisted of peripheral blood, obtained in a trial of Ad26.COV2.S vaccine versus placebo. The receptors were sampled from a person between 18 and 60 years old who received the Ad26.COV2.S COVID-19 vaccine or a placebo. Both conserved end residues are part of each CDR3.

V	J	CDR3
TRBV5-1	TRBJ1-6	CASSAGTVNSPLHF
TRBV7-6	TRBJ2-7	CASSSGPSYEQYF
TRBV19	TRBJ1-5	CASSIGGVLSNQPQHF
TRBV7-9	TRBJ2-7	CASSLPSGTYEQYF
TRBV6-2/TRBV6-3	TRBJ2-3	CASSYRDLTTDTQYF
TRBV9	TRBJ2-1	CASSVEASGSFEQFF
TRBV6-5	TRBJ2-1	CASSRGGSSWNEQFF
TRBV7-9	TRBJ2-7	CASSLFDTYEQYF
TRBV12-3/TRBV12-4	TRBJ1-5	CASSLANNQPQHF
TRBV9	TRBJ2-3	CASSLRTMTDTQYF
TRBV9	TRBJ2-1	CASSVARGWVGEQFF
TRBV7-6	TRBJ1-1	CASSLSQGDEAFF
TRBV13	TRBJ2-7	CASSLGGRVYEQYF
TRBV29-1	TRBJ1-1	CSVTKIDTEAFF
TRBV11-2	TRBJ2-7	CASSQGATYEQYF
TRBV5-4	TRBJ2-5	CASSFQGASETQYF
TRBV18	TRBJ2-7	CASSHPGSLSYEQYF
TRBV30	TRBJ2-7	CAWSTSYEQYF
TRBV9	TRBJ2-1	CASSPSGRTPYDEQFF
TRBV10-3	TRBJ2-1	CAIRRDSNNEQFF
TRBV6-6	TRBJ1-2	CASSYGRDGYTF
TRBV3-1/TRBV3-2	TRBJ1-4	CASSQDWAQEKLFF
TRBV4-3	TRBJ1-2	CASSQEDGGYGYTF
TRBV18	TRBJ2-7	CASSPTGSGEQYF
TRBV18	TRBJ2-5	CASSPQRDQETQYF
TRBV28	TRBJ1-1	CASSRNTNTEAFF
TRBV4-3	TRBJ1-6	CASSQDGTGVSNSPLHF
TRBV7-9	TRBJ2-6	CASSLQGGGANVLTF
TRBV6-1	TRBJ1-1	CASSEARGGTEAFF
TRBV4-3	TRBJ1-1	CASSQEGVNTEAFF
TRBV5-1	TRBJ1-2	CASSLGQAPYGYTF
TRBV5-4	TRBJ2-2	CASSPGLAGVTGELFF
TRBV6-2/TRBV6-3	TRBJ2-5	CASSYPRGSGVIQETQYF
TRBV19	TRBJ1-3	CASSEQPSGNTIYF
TRBV24-1	TRBJ2-2	CATSDFPASGANTGELFF
TRBV9	TRBJ1-4	CASSVGPSTNEKLFF
TRBV7-2	TRBJ2-1	CASSRDTRYEQFF
TRBV19	TRBJ2-7	CASRAGTGVYEQYF
TRBV5-1	TRBJ1-4	CASSLWGDEKLFF
TRBV18	TRBJ2-7	CASSPGNGYEQYF
TRBV27	TRBJ2-5	CASSRTSGDQETQYF
TRBV6-2/TRBV6-3	TRBJ2-3	CASSSRSPDPAGPDTQYF
TRBV6-2/TRBV6-3	TRBJ2-3	CASTPGTSTDTQYF
TRBV4-1	TRBJ2-3	CASSPVGFDPDTQYF